The rows below give T cell receptor beta chains drawn from one sample of a study of T-cell memory formation after mild COVID-19. TCRdb ran MiXCR on the 5' RACE reads and lists one entry per CDR3 protein. The table has around 200,000 distinct CDR3 sequences, approximately 17% seen once. The sequenced material came from PBMCs or a T cell subset sorted from them (not recorded which). The receptor set was obtained from a man between 18 and 29 years old who had mild COVID-19 (a few samples of this study predate the infection). Cell type and time point are not known. The CDR3 runs from the conserved cysteine through the conserved F or W. Each record gives: D gene, clone size, V gene, J gene, CDR3 DNA, CDR3 protein. The D gene is left open where the match is weak. The size entry is marked missing in some rows and otherwise reads once, few, many or a size class.

>NA|few|TRBV2|TRBJ2-6
TGTGCCAGCAGGTCCCGGGACCCCTACTCTGGGGCCAACGTCCTGACTTTC
CASRSRDPYSGANVLTF
>TRBD1|few|TRBV5-6|TRBJ2-1
TGTGCCAGCAGCTTTCAGGGGGCGAATGAGCAGTTCTTC
CASSFQGANEQFF
>NA|NA|TRBV7-9|TRBJ1-2
TGTGCCAGCAGTTTCCGGGGGGCCTTTAACTATGGCTACACCTTC
CASSFRGAFNYGYTF
>NA|NA|TRBV7-2|TRBJ2-4
TGTGCCAGCAGCTTAGACGGGGGCCCCATGCACTTC
CASSLDGGPMHF
>NA|NA|TRBV12-3/TRBV12-4|TRBJ1-5
TGTGCCAGCAGTTTAGACAGGAATAGCAATCAGCCCCAGCATTTT
CASSLDRNSNQPQHF
>TRBD1|NA|TRBV27|TRBJ1-2
TGTGCCAGCCGATTTCGGACAGGGCATGGCTACACCTTC
CASRFRTGHGYTF
>NA|many|TRBV5-1|TRBJ2-2
TGCGCCAGCAGCTTGGTACCGGGGGGCTCCACCGGGGAGCTGTTTTTT
CASSLVPGGSTGELFF
>NA|NA|TRBV5-1|TRBJ1-2
TGCGCCAGCAGCGGGAAGAGCCGGTATGGCTACACCTTC
CASSGKSRYGYTF
>NA|NA|TRBV27|TRBJ1-2
TGTGCCGGGGGCCCTCTATATGGCTACACCTTC
CAGGPLYGYTF
>NA|NA|TRBV3-2|TRBJ1-1
TGTGCCAGCAGCCAAGGGACCGGGCGGGGAAGCACTGAAGCTTTCTTT
CASSQGTGRGSTEAFF
>NA|NA|TRBV4-3|TRBJ1-6
TGCGCCAGCAGCCAATCCCACGGGAATTCACCCCTCCACTTT
CASSQSHGNSPLHF
>NA|few|TRBV21-1|TRBJ2-1
TGTGCCAGCAGCACCCCCACGTCGGGTTCCTACAATGAGCAGTTCTTC
CASSTPTSGSYNEQFF
>NA|few|TRBV5-1|TRBJ2-7
TGCGCCAGCAGCTTTCAGCCGCCCGGACAAGAGCAGTACTTC
CASSFQPPGQEQYF
>NA|many|TRBV5-1|TRBJ2-7
TGCGCCAGCAGGTCGGGACTTTCCTACGAGCAGTACTTC
CASRSGLSYEQYF
>NA|NA|TRBV6-2/TRBV6-3|TRBJ1-5
TGTGCCAGCAGATCCCGGGACTCCATCCAGCCCCAGCATTTT
CASRSRDSIQPQHF
>NA|few|TRBV5-1|TRBJ2-5
TGCGCCAGCAGCGCGGGCCCGGTAGGAGCAGAGACCCAGTACTTC
CASSAGPVGAETQYF
>NA|NA|TRBV6-5|TRBJ1-1
TGTGCCAGCAGTTACTCTCCATCACGAAGGAACACTGAAGCTTTCTTT
CASSYSPSRRNTEAFF
>TRBD1|NA|TRBV6-5|TRBJ1-1
TGTGCCAGCAGTTACTACGGGACAGGGGCCAACACTGAAGCTTTCTTT
CASSYYGTGANTEAFF
>NA|few|TRBV7-2|TRBJ2-3
TGTGCCAGCAGCTTAGTTCGGACACCTGGGGCGCAGTATTTT
CASSLVRTPGAQYF
>TRBD1|many|TRBV12-3/TRBV12-4|TRBJ2-3
TGTGCCAGCAGTCGGGACAGGGGAGGAGATACGCAGTATTTT
CASSRDRGGDTQYF
>TRBD1|NA|TRBV29-1|TRBJ2-3
TGCAGCGCACGGACAGGGGGTAGCGCAGATACGCAGTATTTT
CSARTGGSADTQYF
>TRBD1|NA|TRBV6-5|TRBJ2-1
TGTGCCAGCAGAACGACAGGGCGCAATGAGCAGTTCTTC
CASRTTGRNEQFF
>NA|many|TRBV15|TRBJ2-5
TGTGCCACTAGGAGGGGTGGGGAGACCCAGTACTTC
CATRRGGETQYF
>NA|NA|TRBV20-1|TRBJ2-1
TGCACGACCGGCAGCTCCTACAATGAGCAGTTCTTC
CTTGSSYNEQFF
>NA|few|TRBV25-1|TRBJ1-6
TGTGCCAGCAGCAGGGACGGGCCTTTGAGTTCACCCCTCCACTTT
CASSRDGPLSSPLHF
>TRBD1|NA|TRBV20-1|TRBJ1-6
TGCAGTGCTAGGGCGGACAGGGACTCACCCCTCCACTTT
CSARADRDSPLHF
>TRBD1|few|TRBV29-1|TRBJ1-1
TGCAGCGTCCACAGGGGGAGGTACACTGAAGCTTTCTTT
CSVHRGRYTEAFF
>TRBD2|few|TRBV7-2|TRBJ2-2
TGTGCCAGCAGCGGGGGGGGGAACACCGGGGAGCTGTTTTTT
CASSGGGNTGELFF
>NA|NA|TRBV20-1|TRBJ2-1
TGCAGTGCTAGATGGACAGTCTACAATGAGCAGTTCTTC
CSARWTVYNEQFF
>NA|few|TRBV27|TRBJ2-6
TGTGCCAGCAAGGGGGAGTCCTCTGGGGCCAACGTCCTGACTTTC
CASKGESSGANVLTF
>NA|few|TRBV20-1|TRBJ1-3
TGCAGTGCTCCGAGTGGGGGGCGGACCATATATTTT
CSAPSGGRTIYF
>NA|NA|TRBV20-1|TRBJ2-5
TGCAGTGCTAGAGATATGCGAGGCTACGGGGAGACCCAGTACTTC
CSARDMRGYGETQYF
>TRBD1|few|TRBV5-1|TRBJ2-6
TGCGCCAGCAGCCAATTTCAGGGGGCTGGGGCCAACGTCCTGACTTTC
CASSQFQGAGANVLTF
>NA|few|TRBV7-2|TRBJ2-3
TGTGCCAGCAGCTCGGTGCGCACAGATACGCAGTATTTT
CASSSVRTDTQYF
>TRBD1|few|TRBV12-3/TRBV12-4|TRBJ1-2
TGTGCCAGCAGTCGGGACAGAGGGAATGGCTACACCTTC
CASSRDRGNGYTF
>NA|few|TRBV12-5|TRBJ2-1
TGTGCTAGTGGCGTCCCGGACGCGGGGCTGCCGTACAATGAGCAGTTCTTC
CASGVPDAGLPYNEQFF
>NA|NA|TRBV11-2|TRBJ2-7
TGTGCCAGCACAACCCAGGGACCCCAGCACTTC
CASTTQGPQHF
>TRBD2|few|TRBV7-8|TRBJ2-3
TGTGCCAGCAGCCTCCGACTAGCGGGAGCAGATACGCAGTATTTT
CASSLRLAGADTQYF
>TRBD2|NA|TRBV6-1|TRBJ2-7
TGTGCCAGCAGGGAATCCCGCGGGGGGGCCCTTTCCTACGAGCAGTACTTC
CASRESRGGALSYEQYF
>TRBD1|few|TRBV7-9|TRBJ1-2
TGTGCCAGCAGTCGCGGACAGGAAGACTATGGCTACACCTTC
CASSRGQEDYGYTF